This T cell receptor (beta chain) stems from a study of T cells in Graves' hyperthyroidism and ophthalmopathy. The TCR beta CDR3 regions underwent amplification using RNA transcripts as the source. During a first-round RT-PCR of the TCR CDR3, the HTBI primer set was used. TCRdb analysed the multiplex PCR reads with MiXCR anew, one entry per CDR3 protein. This table has 300,000 to 350,000 distinct CDR3 sequences, approximately 13% appearing once. V lost 3 bases, J lost 4 bases, and 12 bases lay in between. The germline CDR1 and CDR2 sequences are SQVTM and ANQGSEA. The CDR3 totals 13 residues. This clonotype showed up many times. Using approximately 10 ml of fresh peripheral blood, PBMCs were prepared.

This sequence joins TRBV29-1 and TRBJ2-5; weak D call: TRBD1 (5 bases). The sequence was collected from a woman in her thirties with Graves' hyperthyroidism. The sample taken for sequencing was blood. The CDR3 here is CSVESGLGETQYF. The CDR3 DNA is TGCAGCGTTGAGTCAGGGTTGGGAGAGACCCAGTACTTC.